These 16 T cell receptor beta chains originate from one sample sequenced in a study of T cell repertoires in ileal Crohn's disease. As to time point: inflamed ileum from the surgical specimen. Sequencing was performed with immunoSEQ multiplex PCR; in TCRdb, only in-frame clones are kept and a portion is missing. Altogether about 14,000 clones are present, over 75% being singletons, with the ten largest covering about 15%. Sequenced material: ileal tissue. Every receptor here comes from an adult with Crohn's disease.

The rearrangement links TRBV18 to TRBJ1-4; D is perhaps TRBD1 (6 bases). V was cut by 2 bases and J by 4 bases, with 20 bases left in between. The CDR3 length is 18 residues. The germline V gene has CDR1 KGHSH and CDR2 LQKENI. Here the CDR3 DNA reads TGTGCCAGCTCACCATCTAGTGACCGAAAAGGGGGTAATGAAAAACTGTTTTTT. Translation gives CASSPSSDRKGGNEKLFF.

The chain uses TRBV11-3 and TRBJ2-1; tentative D call: TRBD1 (6 bases). Trimming stripped 3 bases from V and 9 bases from J, with 18 bases between. The CDR3 loop spans 15 amino acids. Germline assignment: CDR1 SGHNT and CDR2 YENEEA. This chain's CDR3 is CASSFSGQGLGEQFF. The DNA for the CDR3 is TGTGCCAGCAGCTTTTCTGGGCAGGGGTTGGGTGAGCAGTTCTTC. The full variable domain, in which reference TRBV11-3 and TRBJ2-1 provide the parts outside the CDR3, is EAGVVQSPRYKIIEKKQPVAFWCNPISGHNTLYWYLQNLGQGPELLIRYENEEAVDDSQLPKDRFSAERLKGVDSTLKIQPAELGDSAVYLCASSFSGQGLGEQFFGPGTRLTVL.

The chain is built from TRBV29-1 and TRBJ2-7, with a tentative D call TRBD1 (7 bases). This CDR3 has 11 amino acids. Deletions cut 6 bases from V and 10 bases from J, with 16 bases between. CDR1 and CDR2 from the germline V gene are SQVTM and ANQGSEA. The CDR3: CSVHDREVQYF. The CDR3 nucleotides read TGCAGCGTCCACGACAGGGAGGTCCAGTACTTC.

The chain combines TRBV25-1 with TRBJ1-2; 11 nucleotides align to TRBD1. Looked up from germline, CDR1 is MGHDK and CDR2 is SYGVNS. The CDR3 contains 14 residues. With 5 bases clipped from V and 3 bases from J, the junction kept 2 bases outside the gene matches. CDR3: CASSWGQGDYGYTF. The DNA of the CDR3 is TGTGCCAGCAGTTGGGGACAGGGGGACTATGGCTACACCTTC.

The chain uses TRBV29-1 and TRBJ2-5, with D possibly being TRBD2 (5 bases). Looked up from germline, CDR1 is SQVTM and CDR2 is ANQGSEA. V was cut by 3 bases and J by 0 bases, with 8 bases left in between. The CDR3 covers 13 residues. The CDR3: CSVDGGNQETQYF. The CDR3, as DNA: TGCAGCGTTGATGGAGGAAACCAAGAGACCCAGTACTTC. The full variable domain, in which reference TRBV29-1 and TRBJ2-5 provide the parts outside the CDR3, is SAVISQKPSRDICQRGTSLTIQCQVDSQVTMMFWYRQQPGQSLTLIATANQGSEATYESGFVIDKFPISRPNLTFSTLTVSNMSPEDSSIYLCSVDGGNQETQYFGPGTRLLVL.

The chain carries TRBV18 and TRBJ1-6, with no clear D. V gave up 1 base and J gave up 7 bases, with 11 bases separating them. Germline values: CDR1 KGHSH, CDR2 LQKENI. The CDR3 covers 15 residues. The CDR3 DNA follows: TGTGCCAGCTCACCACAGCAGACACTAAATTCACCCCTCCACTTT. It codes for CASSPQQTLNSPLHF. The full variable domain, rest sourced from reference TRBV18 and TRBJ1-6, is NAGVMQNPRHLVRRRGQEARLRCSPMKGHSHVYWYRQLPEEGLKFMVYLQKENIIDESGMPKERFSAEFPKEGPSILRIQQVVRGDSAAYFCASSPQQTLNSPLHFGNGTRLTVT.

The chain links TRBV5-1 to TRBJ1-2; D is unresolved. The CDR3 contains 19 residues. Looked up from germline, CDR1 is SGHRS and CDR2 is YFSETQ. Trimming left V 0 bases short and J 0 bases short, with 21 bases between. This chain's CDR3 is CASSLAANGPYVPNYGYTF. The CDR3 coding sequence is TGCGCCAGCAGCTTGGCTGCCAATGGACCCTATGTGCCTAACTATGGCTACACCTTC.

This clone was seen once. The J gene is TRBJ1-1, the V gene TRBV11-3; D unresolved. Germline CDR1 and CDR2: SGHNT and YENEEA. The CDR3 is made up of 13 amino acids. V was cut by 1 base and J by 1 base, with 4 bases left in between. The CDR3 sequence is CASSLGQNTEAFF. The CDR3 nucleotides read TGTGCCAGCAGCTTAGGGCAGAACACTGAAGCTTTCTTT.

Here the CDR3 reads CASSSYTQGDNYGYTF. CDR3 bases: TGTGCCAGCAGCTCCTACACACAGGGCGACAACTATGGCTACACCTTC. The J gene is TRBJ1-2, the V gene TRBV5-4; the D gene is possibly TRBD1 (6 bases). Germline V lookup: CDR1 SGHNT, CDR2 YYREEE (reference sequence). This CDR3 comprises 16 residues. With 3 bases removed from V and 2 bases from J, the gap between germline ends came to 17 bases.

This clone was detected only once. The gene calls are TRBV9 and TRBJ2-7; weak D call: TRBD1 (6 bases). The V end was cut by 3 bases, the J end by 0 bases, with 16 bases between. CDR1 and CDR2 (germline): SGDLS, YYNGEE. The CDR3 extends over 16 amino acids. CDR3 region: CASSGNRESTSYEQYF. The CDR3 nucleotides read TGTGCCAGCAGCGGGAACAGGGAGAGTACCTCCTACGAGCAGTACTTC.

As for this clone: The sample has other DNA sequences that encode this CDR3 too. The chain links TRBV10-2 to TRBJ2-5; TRBD1 or TRBD2 may be the D gene (5 bases each). The CDR3 covers 13 residues. The V and J ends lost 4 bases and 4 bases respectively, with 10 bases between them. Germline V lookup: CDR1 WSHSY, CDR2 SAAADI. This CDR3 is CASSGGGGETQYF. The DNA for the CDR3 is TGCGCCAGCAGTGGGGGTGGGGGAGAGACCCAGTACTTC.

The V and J genes are TRBV19 and TRBJ2-1; D may be TRBD2 (5 bases). CDR3 length: 16 amino acids. Germline V gene lookup returns CDR1 LNHDA and CDR2 SQIVND (reference sequence). V lost 5 bases and J 7 bases, leaving 21 bases between the germline ends. The CDR3, as DNA: TGTGCCAGTAGTTACCGGGCCTCGGGAACGATGAATGAGCAGTTCTTC. Protein: CASSYRASGTMNEQFF.

In its sample, this clone is medium-sized (0.01 to 0.1%). This rearrangement joins TRBV5-1 to TRBJ1-2, with 7 bases fitting TRBD1. The germline CDR1 and CDR2 sequences are SGHRS and YFSETQ. Germline trimming cut 3 bases from V and 6 bases from J; bases unmatched to any gene: 8. The CDR3 is made up of 14 amino acids. The CDR3 reads CASSYTGDSDGYTF. The CDR3 DNA reads TGCGCCAGCAGCTATACAGGGGATTCGGATGGCTACACCTTC.

This sequence joins TRBV6-6 and TRBJ2-7; 7 nucleotides agree with TRBD2. The CDR3 totals 15 residues. CDR1 MNHNY and CDR2 SVGAGI come from the germline V gene (reference sequence). Trimming removed 6 bases from V and 3 bases from J; junction bases left unmatched: 11. The CDR3 sequence: CASSWGGFNYYEQYF. CDR3 DNA sequence: TGTGCCAGCAGCTGGGGGGGATTTAACTACTACGAGCAGTACTTC.

The CDR3 bases are TGTGCCCTCGACAGGGAAGTGGGTGGCTACACCTTC. It translates to CALDREVGGYTF. The rearrangement joins TRBV9 to TRBJ1-2; 7 bases map to TRBD1. V shed 10 bases, J shed 7 bases, and the junction held 10 bases outside the gene matches. CDR1 and CDR2 (germline): SGDLS, YYNGEE. There are 12 residues in the CDR3.

The count of this clone is one. V is TRBV7-8 and J is TRBJ2-7; D unresolved. Trimming removed 1 base at V and 2 bases at J, with 9 bases between. The CDR3 loop spans 14 amino acids. The germline CDR1 and CDR2 sequences are SGHVS and FQNEAQ. The CDR3 loop is CASSLVDGAYEQYF. The DNA for the CDR3 is TGTGCCAGCAGCTTAGTGGACGGAGCCTACGAGCAGTACTTC.